This T cell receptor beta chain is drawn from a study of shared clonotypes between healthy human individuals. For the study at large: Used for every donor were three CD4 naive, three CD4 memory, two CD8 naive and one CD8 memory plate.

V lost 4 bases, J lost 3 bases, and 10 bases lay in between. Germline CDR1 is MNHNS and CDR2 is SASEGT. The CDR3 runs 14 residues. All the donors were Caucasian adults who lived in Nashville, Tennessee. Only in-frame clones appear in the TCRdb table, and some are missing; sequencing was by immunoSEQ multiplex PCR. In the table there are around 370,000 clones, 96% of which are singletons. Sequencing was done on a sample of memory CD8+ T cells sorted from blood. Subset meaning: CD45RO+ cells pooled with CCR7-negative TemRA cells. The TCR was taken from a man aged 30 to 45 in good health. The V call is TRBV6-1, the J call TRBJ1-5; D not resolved. Here the CDR3 reads CASSVLYNNQPQHF. As DNA, the CDR3 is TGTGCCAGCAGTGTCTTATACAACAATCAGCCCCAGCATTTT.